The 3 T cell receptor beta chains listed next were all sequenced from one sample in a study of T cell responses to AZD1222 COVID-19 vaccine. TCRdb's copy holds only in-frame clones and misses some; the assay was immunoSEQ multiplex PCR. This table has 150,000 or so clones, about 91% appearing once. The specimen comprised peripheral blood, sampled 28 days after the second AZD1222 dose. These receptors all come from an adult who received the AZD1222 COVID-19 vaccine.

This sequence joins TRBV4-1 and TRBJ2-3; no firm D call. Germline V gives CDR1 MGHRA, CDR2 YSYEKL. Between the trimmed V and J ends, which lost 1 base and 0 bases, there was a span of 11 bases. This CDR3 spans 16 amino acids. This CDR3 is CASSQVSHTSTDTQYF. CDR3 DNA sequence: TGCGCCAGCAGCCAAGTTTCTCACACAAGCACAGATACGCAGTATTTT.

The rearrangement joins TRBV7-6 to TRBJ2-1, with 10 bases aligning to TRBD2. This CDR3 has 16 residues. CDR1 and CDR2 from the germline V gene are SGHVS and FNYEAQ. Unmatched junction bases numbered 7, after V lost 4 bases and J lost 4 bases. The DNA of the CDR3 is TGTGCCAGCAGCTCAGAAGCGGGGGGGCGGTACAATGAGCAGTTCTTC. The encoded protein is CASSSEAGGRYNEQFF. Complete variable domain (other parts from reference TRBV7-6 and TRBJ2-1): GAGVSQSPRYKVTKRGQDVALRCDPISGHVSLYWYRQALGQGPEFLTYFNYEAQQDKSGLPNDRFSAERPEGSISTLTIQRTEQRDSAMYRCASSSEAGGRYNEQFFGPGTRLTVL.

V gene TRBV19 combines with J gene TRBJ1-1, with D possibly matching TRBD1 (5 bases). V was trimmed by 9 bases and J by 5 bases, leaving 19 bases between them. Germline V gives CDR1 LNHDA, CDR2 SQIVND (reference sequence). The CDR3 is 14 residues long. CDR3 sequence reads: CASLLRGGGTEAFF. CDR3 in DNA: TGTGCCAGCCTGCTCCGGGGCGGAGGGACTGAAGCTTTCTTT. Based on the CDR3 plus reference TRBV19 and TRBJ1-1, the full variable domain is DGGITQSPKYLFRKEGQNVTLSCEQNLNHDAMYWYRQDPGQGLRLIYYSQIVNDFQKGDIAEGYSVSREKKESFPLTVTSAQKNPTAFYLCASLLRGGGTEAFFGQGTRLTVV.